Described below is a single T cell receptor (beta chain) sequence and its context. The ends lost 4 bases at V and 3 bases at J; junction bases unmatched: 6. The germline V gene encodes CDR1 SGHVS and CDR2 FQNEAQ. The CDR3 consists of 16 residues. Vbeta (60) and Jbeta (13) primers were used in the PCR. Profiling relied on immunoSEQ multiplex PCR, and the TCRdb table lists in-frame clones only, not all of them. Of about 130,000 clones in the sample, around three quarters are singletons; the top ten hold more than 4.5%. This sample is drawn from a study of cytomegalovirus exposure and HLA in healthy donors.

The chain couples TRBV7-8 to TRBJ2-1, with 10 bases identical to TRBD2. The source is a man aged 30 to 45 in good health. The sequenced sample consisted of PBMCs. CDR3 DNA sequence: TGTGCCAGCAGCTCCTTAGCGGGAGGTGGCTACAATGAGCAGTTCTTC. Amino acids: CASSSLAGGGYNEQFF.